Only a few counts were recorded for the clone carrying this T cell receptor (beta chain). The antigen is undetermined. This entry comes from a study of cytomegalovirus exposure and HLA in healthy donors. Study-level findings and limits: The likely explanation for a cluster of highly shared sequence variants was sequencing artifact. Association of 16,951 TCR beta sequences with HLA alleles was found at 0.05 false discovery rate in a later analysis.

CDR1 is SGHAT, CDR2 FQNNGV, per germline. V shed 5 bases and J shed 7 bases, with 14 bases lying between them. This CDR3 spans 13 amino acids. The PCR made use of 60 Vbeta and 13 Jbeta primers. Sequencing used immunoSEQ multiplex PCR; TCRdb keeps in-frame clones, though not all of them. This table holds roughly 110,000 clones, approximately 70% found once. V usage is TRBV11-2 and J usage is TRBJ1-1; D not resolved. The receptor was isolated from a woman aged 30 to 39 in good health and CMV-seronegative. The sequencing sample was made of PBMCs. The chain's CDR3 is CASSPPPRGEAFF. The DNA of the CDR3 is TGTGCCAGCAGCCCACCACCTCGGGGTGAAGCTTTCTTT.